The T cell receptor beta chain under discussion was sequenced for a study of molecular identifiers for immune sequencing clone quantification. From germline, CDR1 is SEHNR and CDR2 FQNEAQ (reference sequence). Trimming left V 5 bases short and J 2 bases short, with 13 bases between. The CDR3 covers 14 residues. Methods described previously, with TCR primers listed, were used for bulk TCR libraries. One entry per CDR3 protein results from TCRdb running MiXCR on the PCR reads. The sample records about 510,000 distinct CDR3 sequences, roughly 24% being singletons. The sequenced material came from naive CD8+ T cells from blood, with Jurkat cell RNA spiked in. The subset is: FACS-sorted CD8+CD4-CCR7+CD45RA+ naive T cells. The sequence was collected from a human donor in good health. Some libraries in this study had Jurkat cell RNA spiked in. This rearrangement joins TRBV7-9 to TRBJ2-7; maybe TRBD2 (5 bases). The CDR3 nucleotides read TGTGCCAGCAGCCCCGGGGAAGGCCCCTACGAGCAGTACTTC. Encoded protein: CASSPGEGPYEQYF.